These 24 T cell receptor beta chains originate from one sample sequenced in a study of blood T cells in healthy people across ages. The second PCR ran about 6 to 11 cycles with a sample-barcoded 5' primer and J-beta primers. MiXCR, applied by TCRdb to the 5' RACE reads, yields one record per CDR3 protein. The sample contains approximately 800,000 distinct CDR3 sequences, about half of which appear only once. The sequencing input was blood. The receptor source for this set is a man older than 75 in good health.

This clonotype was counted a few times. The chain is built from TRBV20-1 and TRBJ2-4; perhaps D is TRBD1 or TRBD2 (5 bases each). Looked up from germline, CDR1 is DFQATT and CDR2 is SNEGSKA (reference sequence). The CDR3 extends over 13 amino acids. V lost 6 bases, J lost 1 base, and 10 bases lay in between. The CDR3 here is CSAGDVAKNIQYF. The CDR3 DNA sequence: TGCAGTGCAGGGGACGTGGCCAAAAACATTCAGTACTTC.

A single count supports this clonotype. This rearrangement joins TRBV29-1 to TRBJ2-1; 10 nucleotides align to TRBD1. The CDR3 runs to 14 residues. Germline CDR1 is SQVTM and CDR2 is ANQGSEA. Trimming at V came to 8 bases and at J to 5 bases, leaving 9 bases not matched to a gene. This CDR3 is CSLVSGTGDNEQFF. The CDR3 coding sequence is TGCAGCCTAGTCTCCGGGACAGGGGACAATGAGCAGTTCTTC.

This chain uses TRBV20-1 with TRBJ2-2; D gene ambiguous. The CDR3 sequence is 12 residues long. Germline V gene data show CDR1 as DFQATT and CDR2 as SNEGSKA (reference sequence). V was pared by 5 bases and J by 6 bases, with 10 bases between. CDR3 nucleotides: TGCAGTGCTCGGACCCCACCCGGGGAGCTGTTTTTT. Its translation: CSARTPPGELFF.

The chain combines TRBV12-3 or TRBV12-4 with TRBJ1-1, with 7 bases that match TRBD1. The CDR3 contains 13 residues. Trimming took 4 bases from V and 6 from J; bases not matched to a gene: 5. As DNA, the CDR3 is TGTGCCAGCAGTTCAGGGGGAAAGGCTGAAGCTTTCTTT. It yields the protein CASSSGGKAEAFF.

This chain connects TRBV6-2 or TRBV6-3 to TRBJ1-2, with 8 positions matching TRBD1. The trim removed 11 bases at V and 6 bases at J, leaving 8 bases unmatched. From germline, CDR1 is MNHEY and CDR2 SVGEGT. This CDR3 is 12 amino acids long. CDR3 sequence (DNA): TGTGCCGTTAGACAGGGGAAAGATGGCTACACCTTC. It encodes CAVRQGKDGYTF.

About this clonotype: One junction end disagrees with the germline gene, perhaps due to a read error. The chain carries TRBV3-1 and TRBJ2-1, with TRBD1 identical over 7 bases. This CDR3 region has 16 residues. Germline V gives CDR1 LGHDT, CDR2 YNNKEL (reference sequence). CDR3: CASSRTPGQIYSEQFF. CDR3 DNA sequence: TGTGCCAGCAGCCGAACCCCGGGACAGATATACAGTGAGCAGTTCTTC.

A remark on this clonotype: Given a much more abundant clone one base away, this may be a read error. The chain uses TRBV11-1 and TRBJ2-7; 12 bases map to TRBD2. CDR1 and CDR2 (germline): SGHAT, FQDESV (reference sequence). V gave up 5 bases and J gave up 7 bases; unmatched junction bases: 12. This CDR3 region has 16 residues. The CDR3 DNA follows: TGTGCCAGCAGCGCCCTAGCGGGAGGGTACTACAATGAGCAGTACTTC. The encoded protein is CASSALAGGYYNEQYF.

V usage is TRBV2 and J usage is TRBJ2-3; 8 nucleotides agree with TRBD2. Trimming at V came to 7 bases and at J to 1 base, leaving 4 bases not matched to a gene. CDR1 and CDR2 from the germline V gene are SNHLY and FYNNEI. CDR3 length: 14 residues. The CDR3 is CASNDGRGTDTQYF. The CDR3 DNA follows: TGTGCCAGCAATGACGGGAGGGGCACAGATACGCAGTATTTT.

The chain uses TRBV12-3 or TRBV12-4 and TRBJ2-1; 8 nucleotides line up with TRBD2. Trimming took 4 bases from V and 5 from J; bases not matched to a gene: 10. The CDR3 extends over 16 amino acids. CDR3 DNA: TGTGCCAGCAGTTCGGTTACTAGCGGAGACAACAATGAGCAGTTCTTC. This translates into CASSSVTSGDNNEQFF.

The chain uses TRBV19 and TRBJ2-3; 10 bases match TRBD2. CDR1 and CDR2 from the germline V gene are LNHDA and SQIVND (reference sequence). The ends lost 8 bases at V and 6 bases at J; junction bases unmatched: 14. The CDR3 sequence is 16 residues long. CDR3 residues: CASAGGLAGVGDTQYF. DNA for the CDR3: TGTGCCAGTGCCGGAGGGCTAGCGGGAGTAGGTGATACGCAGTATTTT.

This clonotype was detected only once. The rearrangement uses TRBV2 and TRBJ2-1; D possibly corresponds to TRBD2 (6 bases). In germline, CDR1 is SNHLY, CDR2 FYNNEI. CDR3 length: 14 residues. Trimming left V 0 bases short and J 8 bases short, with 11 bases between. The CDR3 nucleotides are TGTGCCAGCAGTGAAGCGGGGAGGCGGGATGAGCAGTTCTTC. Protein: CASSEAGRRDEQFF.

This sequence joins TRBV14 and TRBJ2-7, with D unclear. Germline CDR1 is SGHDN and CDR2 is FVKESK. Trimming left V 1 base short and J 0 bases short, with 7 bases between. There are 14 residues in the CDR3. CDR3 bases: TGTGCCAGCAGCCAAGGGACCCCCTCCTACGAGCAGTACTTC. Protein sequence: CASSQGTPSYEQYF.

This chain joins TRBV20-1 and TRBJ2-1; no firm D call. The CDR3 consists of 14 residues. V shed 6 bases and J shed 7 bases, with 19 bases lying between them. Germline V CDR1 and CDR2: DFQATT, SNEGSKA (reference sequence). DNA of the CDR3: TGCAGTGCCCCGAGCGCCGACCCTATAAATGAGCAGTTCTTC. The encoded protein is CSAPSADPINEQFF.

The genes are TRBV6-6 and TRBJ2-7, with a possible D match to TRBD1 (6 bases). The CDR3 covers 13 residues. Germline V CDR1 and CDR2: MNHNY, SVGAGI (reference sequence). V was trimmed by 6 bases and J by 2 bases, leaving 11 bases between them. CDR3 sequence (DNA): TGTGCCAGCAGCTACCGGGACACCTACGAGCAGTACTTC. Its translation: CASSYRDTYEQYF.

This chain uses TRBV18 with TRBJ2-1; 8 bases map to TRBD1. The DNA end is a closer match to TRBJ2-7, so the J assignment may be wrong. Per germline, CDR1 KGHSH and CDR2 LQKENI. The CDR3 sequence is 15 residues long. The CDR3 coding sequence is TGTGCCAGCTCACCGCGACAGGGGATGGTCTACGAGCAGTACTTC. Its translation is CASSPRQGMVYEQYF.

The chain employs TRBV20-1 and TRBJ2-7; D call uncertain. In germline, CDR1 is DFQATT, CDR2 SNEGSKA (reference sequence). This CDR3 comprises 11 residues. V dropped 3 bases and J dropped 2 bases, with 5 bases sitting between them. In DNA form, the CDR3 reads TGCAGTGCTAGTCAGGCCTACGAGCAGTACTTC. It is translated as CSASQAYEQYF.

The genes are TRBV7-2 and TRBJ2-6; D call uncertain. Germline loops: CDR1 SGHTA, CDR2 FQGNSA. V dropped 1 base and J dropped 0 bases, with 7 bases sitting between them. The CDR3 is made up of 16 amino acids. The CDR3 nucleotides are TGTGCCAGCAGCTTAGAGCAGTCCTCTGGGGCCAACGTCCTGACTTTC. Amino acids: CASSLEQSSGANVLTF.

There are a few counts of this clonotype. The chain joins TRBV11-3 to TRBJ2-4, with D possibly TRBD2 on 6 matching bases. The V end lost 5 bases, the J end lost 6 bases, and 14 bases lay between the germline ends. The V gene's germline CDR1 is SGHNT and CDR2 YENEEA. The CDR3 length is 14 residues. The CDR3 is CASSPEGRGNIQYF. CDR3 nucleotides: TGTGCCAGCAGCCCGGAGGGCCGGGGAAACATTCAGTACTTC.

V usage is TRBV29-1 and J usage is TRBJ2-7, with 10 bases lining up with TRBD1. This CDR3 region has 15 residues. V dropped 6 bases and J dropped 3; count of bases not matched to a gene: 11. Germline values: CDR1 SQVTM, CDR2 ANQGSEA. CDR3 sequence: CSVVPTGGRDYEQYF. The DNA of the CDR3 is TGCAGCGTAGTTCCGACAGGGGGCAGGGACTACGAGCAGTACTTC.

This chain connects TRBV2 to TRBJ2-1; 14 bases align to TRBD2. Germline V lookup: CDR1 SNHLY, CDR2 FYNNEI. V was clipped by 3 bases and J by 10 bases; unmatched bases: 5. This CDR3 has 15 amino acids. The CDR3 region is CASSEGLAGVREQFF. For the CDR3, the DNA is TGTGCCAGCAGTGAGGGACTAGCGGGAGTAAGGGAGCAGTTCTTC. The entire variable domain, with the rest obtained from reference TRBV2 and TRBJ2-1, is as follows: EPEVTQTPSHQVTQMGQEVILRCVPISNHLYFYWYRQILGQKVEFLVSFYNNEISEKSEIFDDQFSVERPDGSNFTLKIRSTKLEDSAMYFCASSEGLAGVREQFFGPGTRLTVL.

This chain joins TRBV29-1 and TRBJ1-1; D not certain. Per the germline V gene, CDR1 is SQVTM and CDR2 is ANQGSEA. The CDR3 has 13 residues. Between the trimmed V and J ends, which lost 4 bases and 4 bases, there was a span of 13 bases. The DNA of the CDR3 is TGCAGCGTTGGATCGCGTTTGATCACTGAAGCTTTCTTT. Residues: CSVGSRLITEAFF.

The chain is built from TRBV2 and TRBJ2-2, with 10 bases identical to TRBD2. CDR3 length equals 15 residues. V shed 4 bases, J shed 2 bases, and the junction held 1 base outside the gene matches. Per the germline V gene, CDR1 is SNHLY and CDR2 is FYNNEI. The CDR3 spells CASSVLAGNTGELFF. As DNA, the CDR3 is TGTGCCAGCAGTGTACTAGCGGGAAACACCGGGGAGCTGTTTTTT.

With regard to this clonotype: A much more abundant neighbour one base away suggests this may be a read error. The V gene is TRBV4-1, the J gene TRBJ2-3, with D possibly TRBD2 on 6 matching bases. CDR1 MGHRA and CDR2 YSYEKL come from the germline V gene. V was trimmed by 1 base and J by 5 bases, leaving 13 bases between them. The CDR3 is 15 amino acids. The DNA of the CDR3 is TGCGCCAGCAGCCAAGTCGGGAGAGGCATAGATACGCAGTATTTT. Residues: CASSQVGRGIDTQYF.

This clonotype was seen ten or more times. The chain uses TRBV2 and TRBJ2-7; D is ambiguous. Germline CDR1 SNHLY, CDR2 FYNNEI. This CDR3 has 14 amino acids. V was pared by 6 bases and J by 7 bases, with 19 bases between. The CDR3 region is CASRVSPWDREQYF. CDR3 DNA sequence: TGTGCCAGCAGGGTTAGCCCCTGGGATCGGGAGCAGTACTTC.